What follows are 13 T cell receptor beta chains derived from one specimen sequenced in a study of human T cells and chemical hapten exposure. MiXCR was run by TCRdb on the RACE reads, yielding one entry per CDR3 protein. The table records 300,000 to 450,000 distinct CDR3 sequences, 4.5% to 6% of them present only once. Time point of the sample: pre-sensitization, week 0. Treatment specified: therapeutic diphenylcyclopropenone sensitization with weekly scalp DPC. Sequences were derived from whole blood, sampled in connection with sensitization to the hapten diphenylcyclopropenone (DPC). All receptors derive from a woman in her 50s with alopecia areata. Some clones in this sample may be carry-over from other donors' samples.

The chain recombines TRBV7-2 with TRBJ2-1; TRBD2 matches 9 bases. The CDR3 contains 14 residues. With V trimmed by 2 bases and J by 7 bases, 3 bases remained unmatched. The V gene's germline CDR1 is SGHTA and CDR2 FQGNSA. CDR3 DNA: TGTGCCAGCAGCTTACTAGCGGGGCGGAATGAGCAGTTCTTC. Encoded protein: CASSLLAGRNEQFF.

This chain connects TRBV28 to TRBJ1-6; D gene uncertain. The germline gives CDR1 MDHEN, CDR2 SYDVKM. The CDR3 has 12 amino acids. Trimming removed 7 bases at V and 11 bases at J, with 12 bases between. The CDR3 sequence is CASIDSGPPLHF. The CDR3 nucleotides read TGTGCCAGCATTGACTCTGGTCCACCCCTCCACTTT.

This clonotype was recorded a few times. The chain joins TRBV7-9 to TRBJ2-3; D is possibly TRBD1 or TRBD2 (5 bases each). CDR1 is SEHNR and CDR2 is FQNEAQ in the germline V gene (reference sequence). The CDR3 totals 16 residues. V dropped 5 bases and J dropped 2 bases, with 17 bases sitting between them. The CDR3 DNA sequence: TGTGCCAGCAGCCGCCAGGGACGTTATTACACAGATACGCAGTATTTT. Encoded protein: CASSRQGRYYTDTQYF.

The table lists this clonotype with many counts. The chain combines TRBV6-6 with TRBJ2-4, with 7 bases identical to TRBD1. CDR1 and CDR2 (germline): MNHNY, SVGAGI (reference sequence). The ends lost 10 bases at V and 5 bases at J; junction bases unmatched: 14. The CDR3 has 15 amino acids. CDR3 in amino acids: CAISGSTGRENIQYF. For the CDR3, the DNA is TGTGCCATTTCGGGTTCGACAGGGCGAGAAAACATTCAGTACTTC.

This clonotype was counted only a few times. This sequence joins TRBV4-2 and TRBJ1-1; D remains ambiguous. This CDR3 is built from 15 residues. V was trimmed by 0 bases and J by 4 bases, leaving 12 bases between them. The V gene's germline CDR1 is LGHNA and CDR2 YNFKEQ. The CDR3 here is CASSQDLAGSTEAFF. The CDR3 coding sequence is TGTGCCAGCAGCCAAGATTTGGCGGGGAGCACTGAAGCTTTCTTT.

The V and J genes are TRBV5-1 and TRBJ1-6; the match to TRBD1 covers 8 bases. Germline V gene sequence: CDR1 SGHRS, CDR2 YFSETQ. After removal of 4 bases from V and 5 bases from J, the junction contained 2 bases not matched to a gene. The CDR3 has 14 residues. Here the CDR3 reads CASSPDRDNSPLHF. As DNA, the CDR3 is TGCGCCAGCAGCCCGGACAGGGATAATTCACCCCTCCACTTT.

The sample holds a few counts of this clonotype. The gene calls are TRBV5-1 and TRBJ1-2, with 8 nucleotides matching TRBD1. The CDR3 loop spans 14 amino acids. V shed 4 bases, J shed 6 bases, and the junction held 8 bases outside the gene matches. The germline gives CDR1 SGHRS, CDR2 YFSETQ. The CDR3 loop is CASSPVSTGDGYTF. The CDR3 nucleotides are TGCGCCAGCAGCCCTGTCTCGACAGGGGATGGCTACACCTTC. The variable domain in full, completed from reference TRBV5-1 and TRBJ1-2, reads KAGVTQTPRYLIKTRGQQVTLSCSPISGHRSVSWYQQTPGQGLQFLFEYFSETQRNKGNFPGRFSGRQFSNSRSEMNVSTLELGDSALYLCASSPVSTGDGYTFGSGTRLTVV.

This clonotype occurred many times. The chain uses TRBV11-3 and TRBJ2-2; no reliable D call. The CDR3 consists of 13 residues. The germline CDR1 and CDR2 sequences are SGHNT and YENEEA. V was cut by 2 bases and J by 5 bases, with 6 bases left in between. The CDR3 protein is CASSLYGTGELFF. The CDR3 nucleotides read TGTGCCAGCAGCTTATACGGAACCGGGGAGCTGTTTTTT.

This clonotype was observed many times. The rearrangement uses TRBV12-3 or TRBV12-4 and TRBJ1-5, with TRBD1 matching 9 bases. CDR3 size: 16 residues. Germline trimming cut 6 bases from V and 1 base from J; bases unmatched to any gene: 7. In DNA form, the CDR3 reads TGTGCCAGCAGCCCCGGGACAGGGATAAGCAATCAGCCCCAGCATTTT. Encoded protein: CASSPGTGISNQPQHF.

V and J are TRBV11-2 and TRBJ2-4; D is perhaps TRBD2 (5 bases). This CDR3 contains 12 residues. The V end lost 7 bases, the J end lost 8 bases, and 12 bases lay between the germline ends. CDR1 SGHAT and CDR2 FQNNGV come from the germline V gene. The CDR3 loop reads CASNTLGDIQYF. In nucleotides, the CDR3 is TGTGCCAGCAACACTCTCGGGGACATTCAGTACTTC.

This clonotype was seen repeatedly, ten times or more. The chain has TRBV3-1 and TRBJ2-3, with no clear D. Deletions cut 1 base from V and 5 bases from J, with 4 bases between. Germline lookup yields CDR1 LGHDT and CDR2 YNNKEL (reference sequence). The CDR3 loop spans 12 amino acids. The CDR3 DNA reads TGTGCCAGCAGCCAAGTTATAGATACGCAGTATTTT. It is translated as CASSQVIDTQYF.

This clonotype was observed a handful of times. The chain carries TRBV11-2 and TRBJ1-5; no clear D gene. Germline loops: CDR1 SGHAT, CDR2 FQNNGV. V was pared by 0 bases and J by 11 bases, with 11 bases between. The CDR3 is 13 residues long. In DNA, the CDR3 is TGTGCCAGCAGCTTAGATTTTGCCGGATCCCAGCATTTT. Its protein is CASSLDFAGSQHF.

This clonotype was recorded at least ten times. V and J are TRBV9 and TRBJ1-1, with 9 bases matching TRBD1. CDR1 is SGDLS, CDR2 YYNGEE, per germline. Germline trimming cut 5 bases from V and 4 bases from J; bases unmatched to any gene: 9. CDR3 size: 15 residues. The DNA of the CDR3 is TGTGCCAGCAGTCGGACAGGGGCCCCGGGCACTGAAGCTTTCTTT. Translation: CASSRTGAPGTEAFF.